Shown below are 8 T cell receptor beta chains from a single sample sequenced in a study of T cells in localized non-small cell lung cancer. Assay: immunoSEQ multiplex PCR; the TCRdb copy retains only in-frame clones and omits some. Here the sample spans roughly 76,000 clones, less than 85% being singletons. The source was PBMCs, collected before any cancer treatment. Every receptor here comes from a man between 40 and 70 years old with stage II squamous cell lung carcinoma.

On this clone: The junction differs from germline at one of its ends, possibly a read error. The chain couples TRBV5-1 to TRBJ1-1; 7 bases match TRBD1. This CDR3 region has 14 residues. Germline loops: CDR1 SGHRS, CDR2 YFSETQ. The CDR3 sequence: CASSLEGTDTEAFF. The CDR3 bases are TGCGCCAGCAGTTTGGAAGGGACAGACACTGAAGCTTTCTTT.

This clone was seen more than once but under ten times. The gene calls are TRBV30 and TRBJ2-7, with a weak D call TRBD1 (6 bases). The CDR3 spans 14 residues. Germline lookup yields CDR1 GTSNPN and CDR2 SVGIG (reference sequence). The V gene lost 3 bases and the J gene lost 0 bases, with 12 bases spanning the gap. CDR3 coding DNA: TGTGCCTGGAGAGCTGGACAGAACTCCTACGAGCAGTACTTC. It specifies CAWRAGQNSYEQYF.

This chain connects TRBV19 to TRBJ1-5, with a tentative D call TRBD1 (6 bases). Trimming stripped 6 bases from V and 4 bases from J, with 13 bases between. Germline assignment: CDR1 LNHDA and CDR2 SQIVND (reference sequence). This CDR3 is built from 14 residues. The CDR3, as DNA: TGTGCCAGTAGGTCGACAGGTTTAAATCAGCCCCAGCATTTT. Encoded protein: CASRSTGLNQPQHF.

The rearrangement joins TRBV6-6 to TRBJ1-6; D gene unclear. The V and J ends lost 4 bases and 9 bases respectively, with 13 bases between them. The CDR3 length is 14 residues. Germline CDR1 is MNHNY and CDR2 is SVGAGI (reference sequence). Here the CDR3 reads CASSFDTGSSPLHF. The CDR3 bases are TGTGCCAGCAGTTTTGACACTGGGAGTTCACCCCTCCACTTT.

The chain combines TRBV19 with TRBJ2-3; TRBD1 aligns across 7 bases. The V gene's germline CDR1 is LNHDA and CDR2 SQIVND (reference sequence). Trimming took 4 bases from V and 2 from J; bases not matched to a gene: 9. CDR3 length: 16 residues. The CDR3 loop is CASSTQGVPLTDTQYF. The CDR3, as DNA: TGTGCCAGTAGTACTCAGGGGGTCCCTCTCACAGATACGCAGTATTTT.

J is TRBJ2-3 and V is TRBV27; 14 bases fit TRBD2. V lost 2 bases, J lost 4 bases, and 5 bases stayed unmatched. Germline V gene data show CDR1 as MNHEY and CDR2 as SMNVEV (reference sequence). The CDR3 consists of 17 residues. CDR3 sequence (DNA): TGTGCCAGCAGTTTAAGGGGACTAGCGGGAGTGTCAGATACGCAGTATTTT. Its protein is CASSLRGLAGVSDTQYF.

This chain uses TRBV21-1 with TRBJ1-1. TRBV21-1 counts as a pseudogene. The CDR3 length is 16 residues. The DNA for the CDR3 is TGTGCCAGCAGGAGGTTTCTAGCTACAATTCGCACTGAAGCTTTCTTT. Its protein is CASRRFLATIRTEAFF.

The V gene is TRBV11-2, the J gene TRBJ2-3; 9 bases fit TRBD2. The trim removed 0 bases at V and 6 bases at J, leaving 10 bases unmatched. Per germline, CDR1 SGHAT and CDR2 FQNNGV. This CDR3 is built from 17 residues. CDR3 amino acids: CASSLEWQRGVRDTQYF. CDR3 in DNA: TGTGCCAGCAGCTTAGAATGGCAGCGGGGGGTTCGGGATACGCAGTATTTT.